This TCR beta chain was sequenced for a study of cytomegalovirus exposure and HLA in healthy donors. Study overall: Earlier sequencing of approximately 200 million T cells yielded roughly 120 million unique TCR beta sequences.

PCR amplification relied on 60 Vbeta primers (plus 13 Jbeta primers). TCRdb keeps only in-frame clones here, not all; method: immunoSEQ multiplex PCR. The sample has roughly 180,000 clones, around 83% seen once. This clone was detected only a few times. This CDR3 comprises 12 residues. CDR1 and CDR2 from the germline V gene are GTSNPN and SVGIG (reference sequence). The V end was cut by 0 bases, the J end by 7 bases, with 9 bases between. The TCR originated in a girl between 2 and 10 years old in good health and CMV-seropositive. Sequenced sample: PBMCs. The chain is built from TRBV30 and TRBJ1-1; perhaps TRBD1 as D (6 bases). Here the CDR3 DNA reads TGTGCCTGGAGTGTAGGGGGTGGTGAAGCTTTCTTT. As protein: CAWSVGGGEAFF.